These T cell receptor beta chains were read from a single sample in a study of shared T cell receptors in the human thymus. Data came from immunoSEQ multiplex PCR; TCRdb stores just in-frame clones and leaves some out. The data contain roughly 700,000 clones, around 89% of them singletons. This sample was also put to use in a study of human thymus T cells.

Source material: thymocytes. These receptor sequences come from a boy in the first two years of life with a congenital heart defect. CDR3s include the opening cysteine and the closing phenylalanine or tryptophan. A D gene is named only where the DNA matches it firmly. Expanded clones are given a class, and other clones once, few, many or no size at all.

d_call j_call clone_size v_call cdr3_nt cdr3_aa
TRBD1 TRBJ2-3 - TRBV30 TGTGCCTGGAGTTCGGGAGAGGGAGACAGGGGGCTTTCTAGCACAGATACGCAGTATTTT CAWSSGEGDRGLSSTDTQYF
- TRBJ1-2 - TRBV4-3 TGCGCCAGCAGCCAAGATGCGGACAGAGCCAGAAACCACCCGAAGCCCTATGGCTACACCTTC CASSQDADRARNHPKPYGYTF
- TRBJ2-2 - TRBV11-3 TGTGCCAGCAGCTCCTCCTTGTATGGGGAGCTGTTTTTT CASSSSLYGELFF
TRBD2 TRBJ2-3 - TRBV4-3 TGCGCCAGCAGCCGATCACTTCTCGGGACTAGCAGCACAGATACGCAGTATTTT CASSRSLLGTSSTDTQYF
- TRBJ1-3 - TRBV5-4 TGTGCCAGCAGCTTGAGGGGCTCTGGAAACACCATATATTTT CASSLRGSGNTIYF
TRBD2 TRBJ2-3 - TRBV25-1 TGTGCCAGCAGTGGAACCTACGTGCGGGAGGCAGATACGCAGTATTTT CASSGTYVREADTQYF
TRBD2 TRBJ2-3 - TRBV11-3 TGTGCCAGCAGCTTAGTAGCGGGGGAAGATACGCAGTATTTT CASSLVAGEDTQYF
- TRBJ2-3 - TRBV27 TGTGCCAGCAGTCCCCGTGGCAGCACAGATACGCAGTATTTT CASSPRGSTDTQYF
- TRBJ2-7 - TRBV10-1 TGCGCCAGCAGCCAGGACAACTCCTACGAGCAGTACTTC CASSQDNSYEQYF
TRBD1 TRBJ1-2 - TRBV30 TGTGCCTGGACCCCGGGACAGGGGAACTATGGCTACACCTTC CAWTPGQGNYGYTF
TRBD1 TRBJ2-7 - TRBV5-1 TGCGCCAGTGGTGACAGGGAGCAATACGAGCAGTACTTC CASGDREQYEQYF
- TRBJ2-7 - TRBV15 TGTGCCACCGCGGTGAAGGCCTCCTACGAGCAGTACTTC CATAVKASYEQYF
TRBD1 TRBJ1-4 - TRBV5-1 TGCGCCAGCAGCTTGGTGACAGGACAGGATGAAAAACTGTTTTTT CASSLVTGQDEKLFF
- TRBJ2-1 - TRBV18 TGTGCCAGCTCACCACCGAAGGGGGGGAGGGCCGGTGAGCAGTTCTTC CASSPPKGGRAGEQFF
- TRBJ2-3 - TRBV11-1 TGTGCCAGCGTGGGAGCAATGGCGCAGTATTTT CASVGAMAQYF
TRBD2 TRBJ2-3 - TRBV11-2 TGTGCCAGCAGCTCCGGACTAGCGGGAGGGCCGTTGACAGATACGCAGTATTTT CASSSGLAGGPLTDTQYF
TRBD1 TRBJ2-1 - TRBV30 TGTGCCTGGAGTGTGAGGGGGACAGCGTACAATGAGCAGTTCTTC CAWSVRGTAYNEQFF
TRBD2 TRBJ2-5 - TRBV5-1 TGCGCCAGCAGCTTGGCCAGCGGGGACTACCAAGAGACCCAGTACTTC CASSLASGDYQETQYF
- TRBJ2-7 - TRBV6-9 TGTGCCAGCAGGATGACTAGTGCCTCCTACGAGCAGTACTTC CASRMTSASYEQYF
- TRBJ2-1 few TRBV30 TGTGCCTGGAGTGGCGGGAACCCAATCTCCTACAATGAGCAGTTCTTC CAWSGGNPISYNEQFF
TRBD1 TRBJ2-1 - TRBV23-1 TGCGCCAGCAGTCAGGCCTCAGGACAGGGGGCACTGAATGAGCAGTTCTTC CASSQASGQGALNEQFF
TRBD2 TRBJ2-7 - TRBV2 TGTGCCAGCAGTACCCTAGCGGGCCCAGGCGAGCAGTACTTC CASSTLAGPGEQYF
TRBD1 TRBJ1-2 once TRBV29-1 TGCAGCGTTGGGTTGACAGGGGGCGGCTACACCTTC CSVGLTGGGYTF
- TRBJ1-5 - TRBV29-1 TGCAGCGTGAAACTCGCAGGGGAGGGTCAGCCCCAGCATTTT CSVKLAGEGQPQHF
- TRBJ2-3 - TRBV7-2 TGTGCCAGCAGCTTATTCTGCACTTTCACAGATACGCAGTATTTT CASSLFCTFTDTQYF
TRBD1 TRBJ1-2 - TRBV7-2 TGTGCCAGCAGCTTAGCGGGACAGGCCTATGGCTACACCTTC CASSLAGQAYGYTF
- TRBJ2-3 - TRBV11-3 TGTGCCAGCAGCTTGCGGGATGGCACAGATACGCAGTATTTT CASSLRDGTDTQYF
- TRBJ1-3 - TRBV6-5 TGTGCCAGCAGTTACTCGTCAGATTCTGGAAACACCATATATTTT CASSYSSDSGNTIYF
TRBD2 TRBJ2-1 once TRBV19 TGTGCCAGTAGTAGTTGCGGGAGCTCCTACAATGAGCAGTTCTTC CASSSCGSSYNEQFF
TRBD2 TRBJ2-7 - TRBV11-3 TGTGCCAGCAGCCAAGCGGGAGGAATCCACGAGCAGTACTTC CASSQAGGIHEQYF